The clone carrying this TCR beta chain was recorded a few times. Its antigen is not identified. This sample is drawn from a study of molecular identifiers for immune sequencing clone quantification. Study overall: Four of five splits of RNA from approximately 22,000 or 94,000 naive CD8 cells were sequenced in replicates. Study results and caveats: Naive cells had under 1% of molecules in clones above 20 RNA copies, effectors over 97%.

The germline V and J ends were trimmed by 4 bases and 5 bases, with 15 bases remaining between them. Germline lookup yields CDR1 LNHDA and CDR2 SQIVND (reference sequence). The length of the CDR3 is 15 residues. Methods described previously were used for bulk TCR libraries, and listed TCR primers were applied. TCRdb called the PCR reads again in MiXCR, with one record for every CDR3 protein. The sample holds just under 650,000 distinct CDR3 sequences; 15% to 20% are singletons and the top ten take around 0.9%. The sample comprised naive CD8+ T cells from blood, with Jurkat cell RNA spiked in. Documented subset: FACS-sorted CD8+CD4-CCR7+CD45RA+ naive T cells. This chain uses TRBV19 with TRBJ2-1; a possible D gene is TRBD1 (6 bases). The TCR sequence derives from a human donor in good health. Some libraries in this study had Jurkat cell RNA spiked in. The DNA of the CDR3 is TGTGCCAGTAGTAGAGGGGGTAGGTCGCACAATGAGCAGTTCTTC. It translates to CASSRGGRSHNEQFF.